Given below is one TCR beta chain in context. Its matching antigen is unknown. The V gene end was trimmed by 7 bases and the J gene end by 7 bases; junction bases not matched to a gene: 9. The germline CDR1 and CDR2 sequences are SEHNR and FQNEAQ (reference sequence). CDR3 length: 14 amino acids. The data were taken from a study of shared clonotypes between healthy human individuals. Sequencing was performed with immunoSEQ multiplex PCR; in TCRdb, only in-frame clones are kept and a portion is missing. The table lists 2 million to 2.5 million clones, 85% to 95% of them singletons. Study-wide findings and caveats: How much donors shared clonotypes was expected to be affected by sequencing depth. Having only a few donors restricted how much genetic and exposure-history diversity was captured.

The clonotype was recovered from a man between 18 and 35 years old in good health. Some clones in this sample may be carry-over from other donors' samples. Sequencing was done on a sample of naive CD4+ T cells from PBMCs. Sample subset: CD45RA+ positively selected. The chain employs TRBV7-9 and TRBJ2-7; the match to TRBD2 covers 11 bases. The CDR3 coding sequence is TGTGCCAGCACCCTGACTAGCGGGATGCGGGAGCAGTACTTC. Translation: CASTLTSGMREQYF.